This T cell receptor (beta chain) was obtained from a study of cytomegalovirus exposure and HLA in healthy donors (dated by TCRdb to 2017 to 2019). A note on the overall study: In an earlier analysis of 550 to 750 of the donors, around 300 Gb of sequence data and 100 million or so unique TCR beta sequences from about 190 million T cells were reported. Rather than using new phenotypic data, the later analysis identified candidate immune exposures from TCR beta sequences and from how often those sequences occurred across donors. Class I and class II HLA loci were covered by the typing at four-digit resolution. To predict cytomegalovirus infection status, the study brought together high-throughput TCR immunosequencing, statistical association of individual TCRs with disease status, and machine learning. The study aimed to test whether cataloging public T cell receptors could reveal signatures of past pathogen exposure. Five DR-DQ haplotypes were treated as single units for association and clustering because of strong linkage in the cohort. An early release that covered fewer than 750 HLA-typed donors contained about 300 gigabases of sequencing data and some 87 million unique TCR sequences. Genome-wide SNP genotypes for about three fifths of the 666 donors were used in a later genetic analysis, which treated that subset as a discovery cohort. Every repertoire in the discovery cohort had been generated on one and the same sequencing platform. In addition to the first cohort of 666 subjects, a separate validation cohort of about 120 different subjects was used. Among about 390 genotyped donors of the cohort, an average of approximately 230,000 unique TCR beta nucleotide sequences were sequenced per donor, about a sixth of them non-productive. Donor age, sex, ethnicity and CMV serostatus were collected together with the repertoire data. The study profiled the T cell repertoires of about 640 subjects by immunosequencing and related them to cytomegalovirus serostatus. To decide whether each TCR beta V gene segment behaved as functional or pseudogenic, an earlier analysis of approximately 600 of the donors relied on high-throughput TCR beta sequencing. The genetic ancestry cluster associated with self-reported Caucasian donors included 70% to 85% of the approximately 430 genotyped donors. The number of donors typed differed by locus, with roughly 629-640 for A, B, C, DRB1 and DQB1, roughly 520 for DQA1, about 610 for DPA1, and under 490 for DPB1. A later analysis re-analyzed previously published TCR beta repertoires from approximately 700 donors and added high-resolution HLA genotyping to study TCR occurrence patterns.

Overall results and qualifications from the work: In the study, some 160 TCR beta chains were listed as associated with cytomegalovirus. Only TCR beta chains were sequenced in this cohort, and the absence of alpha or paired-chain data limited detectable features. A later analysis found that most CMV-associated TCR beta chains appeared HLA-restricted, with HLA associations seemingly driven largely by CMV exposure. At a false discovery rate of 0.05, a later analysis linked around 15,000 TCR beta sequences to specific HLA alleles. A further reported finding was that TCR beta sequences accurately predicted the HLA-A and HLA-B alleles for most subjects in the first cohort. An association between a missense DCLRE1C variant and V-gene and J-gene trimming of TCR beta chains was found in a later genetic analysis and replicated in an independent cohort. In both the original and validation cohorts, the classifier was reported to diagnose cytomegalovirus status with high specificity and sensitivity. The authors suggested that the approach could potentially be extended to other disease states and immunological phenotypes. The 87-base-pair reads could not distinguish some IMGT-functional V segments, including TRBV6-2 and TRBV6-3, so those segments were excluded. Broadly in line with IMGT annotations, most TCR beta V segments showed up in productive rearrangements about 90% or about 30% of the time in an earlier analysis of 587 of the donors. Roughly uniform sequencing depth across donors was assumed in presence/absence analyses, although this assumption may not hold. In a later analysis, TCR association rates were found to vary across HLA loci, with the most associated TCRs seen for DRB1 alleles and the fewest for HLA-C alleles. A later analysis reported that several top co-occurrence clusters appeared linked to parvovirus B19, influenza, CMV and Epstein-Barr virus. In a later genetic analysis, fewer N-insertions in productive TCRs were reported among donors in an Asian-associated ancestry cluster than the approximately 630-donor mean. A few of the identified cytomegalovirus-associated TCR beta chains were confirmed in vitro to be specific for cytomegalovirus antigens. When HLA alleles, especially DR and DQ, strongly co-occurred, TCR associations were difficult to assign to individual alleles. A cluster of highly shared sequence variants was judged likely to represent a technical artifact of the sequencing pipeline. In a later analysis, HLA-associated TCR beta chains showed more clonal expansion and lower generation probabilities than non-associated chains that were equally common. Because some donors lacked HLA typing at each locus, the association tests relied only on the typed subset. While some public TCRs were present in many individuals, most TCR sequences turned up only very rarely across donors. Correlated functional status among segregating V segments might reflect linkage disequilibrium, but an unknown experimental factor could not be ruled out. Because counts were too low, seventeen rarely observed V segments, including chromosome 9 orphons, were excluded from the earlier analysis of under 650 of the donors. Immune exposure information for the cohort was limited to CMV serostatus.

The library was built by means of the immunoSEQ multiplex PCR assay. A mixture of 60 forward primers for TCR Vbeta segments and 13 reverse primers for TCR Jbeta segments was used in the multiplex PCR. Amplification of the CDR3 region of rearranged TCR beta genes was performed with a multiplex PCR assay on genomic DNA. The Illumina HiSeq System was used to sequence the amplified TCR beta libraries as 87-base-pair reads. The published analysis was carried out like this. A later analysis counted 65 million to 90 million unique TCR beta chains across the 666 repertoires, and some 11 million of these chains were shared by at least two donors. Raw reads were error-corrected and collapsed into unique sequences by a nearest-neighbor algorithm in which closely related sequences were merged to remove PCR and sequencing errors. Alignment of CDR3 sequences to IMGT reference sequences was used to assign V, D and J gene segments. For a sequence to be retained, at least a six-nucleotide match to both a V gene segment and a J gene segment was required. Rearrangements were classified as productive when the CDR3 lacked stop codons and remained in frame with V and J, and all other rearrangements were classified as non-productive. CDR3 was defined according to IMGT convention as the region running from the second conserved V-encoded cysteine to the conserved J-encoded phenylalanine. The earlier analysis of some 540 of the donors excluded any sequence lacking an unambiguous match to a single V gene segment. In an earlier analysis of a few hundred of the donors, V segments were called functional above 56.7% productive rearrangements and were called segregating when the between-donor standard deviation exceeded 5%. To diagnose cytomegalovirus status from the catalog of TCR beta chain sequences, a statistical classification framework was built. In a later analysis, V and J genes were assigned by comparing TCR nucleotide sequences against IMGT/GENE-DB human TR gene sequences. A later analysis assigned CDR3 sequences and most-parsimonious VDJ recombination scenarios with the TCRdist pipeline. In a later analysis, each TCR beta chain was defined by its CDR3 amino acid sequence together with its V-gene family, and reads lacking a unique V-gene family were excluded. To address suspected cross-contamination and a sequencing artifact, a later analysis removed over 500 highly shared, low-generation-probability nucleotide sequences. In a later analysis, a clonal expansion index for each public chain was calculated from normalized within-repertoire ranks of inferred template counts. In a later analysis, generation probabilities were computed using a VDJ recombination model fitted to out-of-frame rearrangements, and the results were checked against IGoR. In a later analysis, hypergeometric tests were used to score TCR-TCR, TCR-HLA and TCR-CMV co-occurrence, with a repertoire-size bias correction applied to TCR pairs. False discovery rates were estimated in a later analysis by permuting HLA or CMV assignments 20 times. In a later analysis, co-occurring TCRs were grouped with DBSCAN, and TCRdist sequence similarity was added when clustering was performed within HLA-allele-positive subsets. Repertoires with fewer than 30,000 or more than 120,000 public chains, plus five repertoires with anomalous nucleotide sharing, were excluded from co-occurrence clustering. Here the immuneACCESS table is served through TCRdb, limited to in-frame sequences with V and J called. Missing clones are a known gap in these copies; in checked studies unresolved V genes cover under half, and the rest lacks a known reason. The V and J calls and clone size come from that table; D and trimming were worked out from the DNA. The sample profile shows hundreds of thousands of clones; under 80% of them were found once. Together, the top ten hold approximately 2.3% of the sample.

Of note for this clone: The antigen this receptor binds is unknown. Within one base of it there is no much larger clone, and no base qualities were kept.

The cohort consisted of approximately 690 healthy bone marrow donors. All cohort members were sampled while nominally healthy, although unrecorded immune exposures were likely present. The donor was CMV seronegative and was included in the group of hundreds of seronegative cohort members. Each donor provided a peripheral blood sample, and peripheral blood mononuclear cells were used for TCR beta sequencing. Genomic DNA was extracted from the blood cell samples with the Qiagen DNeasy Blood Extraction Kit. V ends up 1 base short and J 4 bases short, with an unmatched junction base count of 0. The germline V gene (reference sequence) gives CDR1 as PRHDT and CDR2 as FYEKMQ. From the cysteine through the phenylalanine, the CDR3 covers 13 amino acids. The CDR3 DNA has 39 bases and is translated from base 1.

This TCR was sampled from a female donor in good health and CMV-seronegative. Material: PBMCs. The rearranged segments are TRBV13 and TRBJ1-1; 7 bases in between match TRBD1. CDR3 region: CASSLDRGTEAFF. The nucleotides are TGTGCCAGCAGCTTAGACAGGGGCACTGAAGCTTTCTTT.